What follows describes a single T cell receptor (beta chain). Its antigen is not known. This CDR3 is built from 14 residues. These data belong to a study of CXCR3-negative and CXCR3-positive naive CD8 T cells. Overall study findings and caveats: Relative to memory CD8+ cells, whose diversity was much lower, both naive subsets had comparably high diversity. CXCR3-negative and CXCR3-positive naive cells shared comparable TRBV-TRBJ usage, but memory cells did not. Similar levels of surface CD5 were seen between naive subsets; TCR strength was inferred from TRB CDR3 properties.

The authors made the TRB cDNA libraries by 5' RACE using UMI labels. TCRdb re-analyzed the 5' RACE reads; it lists each CDR3 protein once, without DNA. The sample spans some 130,000 distinct CDR3 sequences; the ten largest clones claim roughly 0.3%. The rearrangement uses TRBV12-3 or TRBV12-4 and TRBJ1-2. The TCR was taken from a human donor in good health. Some clones in this sample may be carry-over from other donors' samples. What was sequenced was naive CXCR3- CD8+ T cells from blood. Subset reported: CD45RO-CCR7+CD27+CD95- naive CD8+ T cells lacking CXCR3 (TNR3-). This chain's CDR3 is CASSFASANYGYTF.